This passage covers 5 T cell receptor beta chains from one sample sequenced in a study of patients and donors after allogeneic stem cell transplantation. TCRdb fed the RT-PCR reads into MiXCR, producing one record per CDR3 protein. The sample lists some 880,000 distinct CDR3 sequences, roughly 18% occurring once. The sequencing input was blood, either unsorted or a sorted T cell fraction (not recorded which). The source of these receptors is a human donor who was either an allogeneic HSCT recipient or a stem cell or donor lymphocyte infusion donor (not recorded which). It is not recorded whose cells these are; they may come from a transplant donor.

The rearrangement links TRBV7-2 to TRBJ2-3; no definite D call. This CDR3 contains 16 residues. The V gene lost 4 bases and the J gene lost 0 bases, with 14 bases spanning the gap. Germline CDR1 and CDR2: SGHTA and FQGNSA. The CDR3: CASSSQWGVSTDTQYF. CDR3 bases: TGTGCCAGCAGCTCTCAATGGGGTGTTAGCACAGATACGCAGTATTTT.

This clonotype has only one observation. The chain links TRBV20-1 to TRBJ2-1; 8 bases are a match to TRBD2. The germline V gene encodes CDR1 DFQATT and CDR2 SNEGSKA (reference sequence). V dropped 0 bases and J dropped 2; count of bases not matched to a gene: 12. This CDR3 has 18 residues. CDR3 sequence: CSARDRLGSGKPYNEQFF. DNA for the CDR3: TGCAGTGCTAGAGATCGGTTGGGTAGCGGGAAGCCCTACAATGAGCAGTTCTTC.

This chain joins TRBV21-1 and TRBJ2-4; the table names TRBD2, a call not compared with the DNA. TRBV21-1 is classified as a pseudogene. CDR3 size: 16 residues. The CDR3 spells CASSKELAVAKNIQYF. The CDR3, as DNA: TGTGCCAGCAGCAAAGAGCTAGCGGTAGCCAAAAACATTCAGTACTTC.

This clonotype was seen a single time. The V and J genes are TRBV2 and TRBJ1-1; unclear D gene. The V end was cut by 10 bases, the J end by 0 bases, with 9 bases between. The CDR3 is made up of 12 amino acids. CDR1 and CDR2 (germline): SNHLY, FYNNEI. For the CDR3, the DNA is TGTGCCATAGGAATCCTGAACACTGAAGCTTTCTTT. Translating it yields CAIGILNTEAFF. Filled out from reference TRBV2 and TRBJ1-1, the complete variable domain reads EPEVTQTPSHQVTQMGQEVILRCVPISNHLYFYWYRQILGQKVEFLVSFYNNEISEKSEIFDDQFSVERPDGSNFTLKIRSTKLEDSAMYFCAIGILNTEAFFGQGTRLTVV.

The chain couples TRBV7-9 to TRBJ2-7; the D is unclear. Trimming shortened V by 5 bases and J by 0 bases, and 17 bases separated the two germline ends. Germline CDR1 SEHNR, CDR2 FQNEAQ (reference sequence). The length of the CDR3 is 16 residues. The CDR3 reads CASSGTEPKASYEQYF. The CDR3, as DNA: TGTGCCAGCAGCGGCACCGAACCAAAGGCCTCCTACGAGCAGTACTTC.